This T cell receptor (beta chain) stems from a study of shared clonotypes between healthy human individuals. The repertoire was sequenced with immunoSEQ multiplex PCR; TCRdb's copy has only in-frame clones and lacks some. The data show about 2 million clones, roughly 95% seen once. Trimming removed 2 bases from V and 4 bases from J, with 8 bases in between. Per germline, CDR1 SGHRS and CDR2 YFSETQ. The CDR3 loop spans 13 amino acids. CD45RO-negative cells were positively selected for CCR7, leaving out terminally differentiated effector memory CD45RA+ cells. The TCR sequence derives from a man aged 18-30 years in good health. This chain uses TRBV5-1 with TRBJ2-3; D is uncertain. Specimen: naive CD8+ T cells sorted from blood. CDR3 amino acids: CASSLTLPDTQYF. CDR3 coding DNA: TGCGCCAGCAGCTTAACGCTCCCAGATACGCAGTATTTT.